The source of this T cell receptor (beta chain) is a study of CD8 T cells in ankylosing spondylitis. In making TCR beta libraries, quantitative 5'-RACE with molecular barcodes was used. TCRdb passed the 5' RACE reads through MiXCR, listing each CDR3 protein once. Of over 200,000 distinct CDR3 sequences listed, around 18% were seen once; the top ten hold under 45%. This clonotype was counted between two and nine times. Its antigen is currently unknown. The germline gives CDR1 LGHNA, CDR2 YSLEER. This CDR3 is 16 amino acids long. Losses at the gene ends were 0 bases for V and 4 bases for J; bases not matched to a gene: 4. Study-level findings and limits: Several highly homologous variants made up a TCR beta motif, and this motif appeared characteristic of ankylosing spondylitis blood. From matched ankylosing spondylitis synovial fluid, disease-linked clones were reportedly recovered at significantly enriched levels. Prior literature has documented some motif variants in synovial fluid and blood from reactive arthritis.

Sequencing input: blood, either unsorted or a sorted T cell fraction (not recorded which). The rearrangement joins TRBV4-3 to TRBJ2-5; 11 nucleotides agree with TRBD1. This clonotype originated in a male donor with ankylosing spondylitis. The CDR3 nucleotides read TGCGCCAGCAGCCAAGAGTGGACAGGGGGCACAGAGACCCAGTACTTC. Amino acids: CASSQEWTGGTETQYF.